This T cell receptor (beta chain) comes out of a study of human T cells and chemical hapten exposure. Study-level points and caveats: DPC sensitization did not alter TCRs above 1 in 1000 frequency.

As to time point: patch test 2, 6 weeks after DPC sensitization. The treatment here: therapeutic diphenylcyclopropenone sensitization with weekly scalp DPC. Individual cDNA molecules each carried unique molecular identifiers attached by the library. Using its own MiXCR run on the RACE reads, TCRdb lists one record per CDR3 protein. The top ten clones hold approximately 7% of a sample with tens of thousands of distinct CDR3 sequences, roughly 9.4% of them seen once. Of note for this clonotype: Antigen: not known.

The CDR3 totals 15 residues. Germline V CDR1 and CDR2: MDHEN, SYDVKM. Trimming took 3 bases from V and 2 from J, leaving 14 bases between them. The chain combines TRBV28 with TRBJ2-7; D may correspond to TRBD1 or TRBD2 (6 bases each). The origin of this receptor is a man aged 25-45 years with alopecia areata. Some clones in this sample may be carry-over from other donors' samples. Here the sequenced sample was whole blood, taken in connection with sensitization to the hapten diphenylcyclopropenone (DPC). The CDR3 loop is CASSFPGDTAYEQYF. The CDR3 region has the DNA TGTGCCAGCAGTTTTCCGGGGGACACCGCCTACGAGCAGTACTTC.